These 5 T cell receptor beta chains were sequenced from one sample in a study of shared clonotypes between healthy human individuals. Libraries were prepared by immunoSEQ multiplex PCR; TCRdb keeps only in-frame clonotypes and omits some of them. The data show roughly 2,500,000 clones, approximately 93% seen once. Specimen: naive CD4+ T cells from PBMCs. Sample subset: CD45RA+ positively selected. The source is a man in his late teens or twenties in good health. Some clones in this sample may be carry-over from other donors' samples.

The chain carries TRBV10-2 and TRBJ2-3; D possibly corresponds to TRBD2 (6 bases). V lost 7 bases and J 5 bases, leaving 19 bases between the germline ends. There are 15 residues in the CDR3. Germline V gene data show CDR1 as WSHSY and CDR2 as SAAADI. CDR3 sequence (DNA): TGCGCCAGCATCGATAGCGGACCTGGGGGAGATACGCAGTATTTT. It is translated as CASIDSGPGGDTQYF.

The chain couples TRBV6-1 to TRBJ2-3; 7 bases are a match to TRBD2. This CDR3 contains 14 residues. From germline, CDR1 is MNHNS and CDR2 SASEGT. With 8 bases clipped from V and 2 bases from J, the junction kept 7 bases outside the gene matches. This CDR3 reads CASGRGENTDTQYF. The CDR3 coding sequence is TGTGCCAGCGGCCGGGGGGAGAACACAGATACGCAGTATTTT.

J is TRBJ1-6 and V is TRBV11-2; TRBD1 might be the D (5 bases). Germline V gene sequence: CDR1 SGHAT, CDR2 FQNNGV. Trimming pared 5 bases from V and 6 bases from J, leaving 17 bases between. The CDR3 is 16 amino acids. The CDR3 DNA reads TGTGCCAGCAGCGGGACGACGGGGACCCTTAATTCACCCCTCCACTTT. It is translated as CASSGTTGTLNSPLHF.

About this clone: Other DNA sequences within the sample encode an identical CDR3. This sequence joins TRBV19 and TRBJ2-5, with 11 nucleotides matching TRBD1. The CDR3 loop spans 15 amino acids. Germline V CDR1 and CDR2: LNHDA, SQIVND (reference sequence). Unmatched junction bases numbered 2, after V lost 3 bases and J lost 2 bases. The chain's CDR3 is CASSIRDRGQETQYF. In DNA, the CDR3 is TGTGCCAGTAGTATCCGGGACAGGGGGCAAGAGACCCAGTACTTC.

The rearrangement joins TRBV5-1 to TRBJ2-5, with 14 bases identical to TRBD2. The CDR3 length is 18 residues. Germline V gene lookup returns CDR1 SGHRS and CDR2 YFSETQ. The V segment lost 1 base and the J segment 5 bases; nucleotides outside the gene matches: 10. CDR3 sequence reads: CASSLTRLTSGRAETQYF. CDR3 DNA: TGCGCCAGCAGCTTGACCCGGCTGACTAGCGGGAGGGCCGAGACCCAGTACTTC.